This entry lists 25 T cell receptor beta chains sequenced from one sample in a study of cytomegalovirus exposure and HLA in healthy donors (TCRdb year 2017). Library preparation employed the immunoSEQ multiplex PCR assay. For the multiplex PCR, a mixture combining 60 forward primers for TCR Vbeta segments and 13 reverse primers for TCR Jbeta segments was used. TCRdb holds this immuneACCESS table with in-frame rearrangements only. Some clones are missing; in checked studies, unresolved V genes explain under half, and the rest has no known cause. A total of around 160,000 clones appear in this sample, over 65% of them only once. The ten largest make up around 4.6% of the sample. The sample comprised PBMCs. The receptor source for this set is a man between 18 and 29 years old in good health and CMV-seropositive.

The chain recombines TRBV19 with TRBJ1-5; 8 positions match TRBD1. Germline V lookup: CDR1 LNHDA, CDR2 SQIVND (reference sequence). CDR3 length equals 15 residues. V lost 2 bases and J lost 4; bases outside the gene matches: 4. The DNA of the CDR3 is TGTGCCAGTAGTATACAGGGGGCACGGAATCAGCCCCAGCATTTT. Translating it yields CASSIQGARNQPQHF.

The chain links TRBV25-1 to TRBJ2-5, with TRBD1 as a possible D gene (5 bases). The germline V gene encodes CDR1 MGHDK and CDR2 SYGVNS. The V and J ends lost 6 bases and 4 bases respectively, with 12 bases between them. This CDR3 contains 13 residues. As DNA, the CDR3 is TGTGCCAGCAGGAGCATCACAGGAGAGACCCAGTACTTC. This translates into CASRSITGETQYF.

This rearrangement joins TRBV15 to TRBJ2-5; 9 positions match TRBD2. Germline CDR1 reads LNHNV; CDR2 reads YYDKDF (reference sequence). The CDR3 is 17 amino acids. V lost 0 bases to trimming and J lost 4 bases; unmatched junction nucleotides: 9. Here the CDR3 DNA reads TGTGCCACCAGCAGAGAACTCTCGACTAGCGGCGTAGAGACCCAGTACTTC. It codes for CATSRELSTSGVETQYF.

J is TRBJ2-2 and V is TRBV2, with 11 bases matching TRBD2. V dropped 3 bases and J dropped 4; count of bases not matched to a gene: 7. Germline-derived CDR1 and CDR2 are SNHLY and FYNNEI. This CDR3 region has 17 residues. The CDR3 is CASSDVSGGARTGELFF. Written as DNA, the CDR3 is TGTGCCAGCAGTGACGTTAGCGGGGGGGCCCGCACCGGGGAGCTGTTTTTT.

This chain joins TRBV2 and TRBJ1-1, with 7 positions matching TRBD1. This CDR3 comprises 14 residues. V trimming: 7 bases; J trimming: 4 bases; junction bases outside the gene matches: 9. Germline CDR1 and CDR2: SNHLY and FYNNEI. The CDR3 DNA reads TGTGCCAGCATGGGGACAGTCGGTCGCACTGAAGCTTTCTTT. Amino acid sequence: CASMGTVGRTEAFF. Supplemented by reference TRBV2 and TRBJ1-1, the full variable domain reads EPEVTQTPSHQVTQMGQEVILRCVPISNHLYFYWYRQILGQKVEFLVSFYNNEISEKSEIFDDQFSVERPDGSNFTLKIRSTKLEDSAMYFCASMGTVGRTEAFFGQGTRLTVV.

The chain has TRBV6-5 and TRBJ1-1; possible D gene TRBD1, 5 bases. Germline V gives CDR1 MNHEY, CDR2 SVGAGI. The CDR3 is 12 amino acids. Trimming pared 6 bases from V and 3 bases from J, leaving 8 bases between. The CDR3 coding sequence is TGTGCCAGCAGGGAAGGGGACACTGAAGCTTTCTTT. It codes for CASREGDTEAFF.

This clone appeared once. The V gene is TRBV2, the J gene TRBJ2-7; TRBD2 might be the D (6 bases). Trimming took off 1 base at V and 4 bases at J, with 11 bases between the two ends. Germline loops: CDR1 SNHLY, CDR2 FYNNEI. The CDR3 runs 14 residues. The DNA of the CDR3 is TGTGCCAGCAGTGAAGGGGGACTTACTTACGAGCAGTACGTC. It translates to CASSEGGLTYEQYV.

This clone was counted only a few times. J is TRBJ2-2 and V is TRBV7-8; tentative D call: TRBD1 (6 bases). V lost 0 bases and J 4 bases, leaving 12 bases between the germline ends. CDR1 and CDR2 (germline): SGHVS, FQNEAQ. The CDR3 is 16 amino acids. The CDR3 region has the DNA TGTGCCAGCAGCTTAGCCCCACAGGGCACCACCGGGGAGCTGTTTTTT. Residues: CASSLAPQGTTGELFF. Full variable domain (remainder filled in from reference TRBV7-8 and TRBJ2-2): GAGVSQSPRYKVAKRGQDVALRCDPISGHVSLFWYQQALGQGPEFLTYFQNEAQLDKSGLPSDRFFAERPEGSVSTLKIQRTQQEDSAVYLCASSLAPQGTTGELFFGEGSRLTVL.

This chain connects TRBV7-2 to TRBJ1-6, with a possible D match to TRBD1 (6 bases). The germline V and J ends were trimmed by 2 bases and 7 bases, with 12 bases remaining between them. The germline CDR1 and CDR2 sequences are SGHTA and FQGNSA. The length of the CDR3 is 15 residues. The CDR3 DNA is TGTGCCAGCAGCTTACGGGGGGCGCAAAATTCACCCCTCCACTTT. It yields the protein CASSLRGAQNSPLHF.

V usage is TRBV6-1 and J usage is TRBJ1-1; 7 nucleotides agree with TRBD1. The V gene's germline CDR1 is MNHNS and CDR2 SASEGT. Trimming removed 3 bases from V and 3 bases from J; junction bases left unmatched: 13. The CDR3 runs to 17 residues. For the CDR3, the DNA is TGTGCCAGCAGTGATTGGTACGGAGGGGGCGGGGACACTGAAGCTTTCTTT. Translation: CASSDWYGGGGDTEAFF.

This sequence joins TRBV30 and TRBJ1-6; no clear D gene. The CDR3 loop spans 14 amino acids. Deletions cut 1 base from V and 8 bases from J, with 12 bases between. In germline, CDR1 is GTSNPN, CDR2 SVGIG (reference sequence). This CDR3 is CAWSDRGTYSPLHF. For the CDR3, the DNA is TGTGCCTGGAGTGATCGGGGAACCTATTCACCCCTCCACTTT.

The chain is built from TRBV27 and TRBJ2-7, with D possibly matching TRBD1 (5 bases). Trimming left V 5 bases short and J 0 bases short, with 11 bases between. In germline, CDR1 is MNHEY, CDR2 SMNVEV (reference sequence). The CDR3 totals 14 residues. This CDR3 reads CASSRGLSSYEQYV. CDR3 bases: TGTGCCAGCAGTAGGGGCCTCTCCTCCTACGAGCAGTACGTC.

V gene TRBV19 combines with J gene TRBJ2-2; TRBD1 agrees at 10 bases. The V gene's germline CDR1 is LNHDA and CDR2 SQIVND (reference sequence). This CDR3 is built from 15 residues. V was clipped by 5 bases and J by 7 bases; unmatched bases: 7. The CDR3: CASSSGTGVGGELFF. As DNA, the CDR3 is TGTGCCAGTAGTTCCGGGACAGGGGTCGGCGGGGAGCTGTTTTTT.

The chain links TRBV11-2 to TRBJ2-5, with D possibly matching TRBD2 (6 bases). The germline gives CDR1 SGHAT, CDR2 FQNNGV. Trimming pared 1 base from V and 4 bases from J, leaving 13 bases between. This CDR3 comprises 15 residues. CDR3 coding DNA: TGTGCCAGCAGCTTAGGGGGTAGCGGTGGAGAGACCCAGTACTTC. Amino acids: CASSLGGSGGETQYF. Together with reference TRBV11-2 and TRBJ2-5, the CDR3 gives the full variable domain: EAGVAQSPRYKIIEKRQSVAFWCNPISGHATLYWYQQILGQGPKLLIQFQNNGVVDDSQLPKDRFSAERLKGVDSTLKIQPAKLEDSAVYLCASSLGGSGGETQYFGPGTRLLVL.

This clone was picked up a small number of times. The chain couples TRBV5-1 to TRBJ2-5, with 7 nucleotides matching TRBD2. This CDR3 is 17 amino acids long. Looked up from germline, CDR1 is SGHRS and CDR2 is YFSETQ. The trim removed 0 bases at V and 2 bases at J, leaving 10 bases unmatched. This CDR3 is CASSLGWEGRRQETQYF. The CDR3 nucleotides are TGCGCCAGCAGCTTGGGGTGGGAGGGGCGAAGACAAGAGACCCAGTACTTC.

This chain joins TRBV28 and TRBJ1-2, with D maybe TRBD1 (6 bases). CDR1 and CDR2 (germline): MDHEN, SYDVKM. The V and J ends lost 5 bases and 7 bases respectively, with 14 bases between them. This CDR3 has 13 residues. The CDR3 nucleotides are TGTGCCAGCAGTCCAGGGGAGATGATTGGCTACACCTTC. This translates into CASSPGEMIGYTF.

This clone was observed a handful of times. V and J are TRBV6-5 and TRBJ2-3; no clear D. V was pared by 6 bases and J by 13 bases, with 17 bases between. Germline lookup yields CDR1 MNHEY and CDR2 SVGAGI. The CDR3 sequence is 12 residues long. For the CDR3, the DNA is TGTGCCAGCAGCGCTAACGCACAGCTGGAGTATTTT. Protein: CASSANAQLEYF.

This chain uses TRBV6-5 with TRBJ1-1, with TRBD1 matching over 9 bases. This CDR3 has 14 residues. Trimming cost V 7 bases and J 3 bases; bases outside gene matches: 6. The germline V gene has CDR1 MNHEY and CDR2 SVGAGI. The CDR3 loop reads CASKGTGRYTEAFF. DNA of the CDR3: TGTGCCAGCAAAGGGACAGGGAGGTACACTGAAGCTTTCTTT.

This clone came up once. This sequence joins TRBV6-1 and TRBJ1-2; 9 bases line up with TRBD1. With V trimmed by 6 bases and J by 6 bases, 5 bases remained unmatched. This CDR3 spans 13 amino acids. Germline assignment: CDR1 MNHNS and CDR2 SASEGT. CDR3 amino acids: CASSGTGYNGYTF. CDR3 in DNA: TGTGCCAGCAGCGGGACAGGGTATAATGGCTACACCTTC.

Only a few counts were recorded for this clone. This rearrangement joins TRBV7-2 to TRBJ1-4, with 7 bases that match TRBD1. CDR3 length: 16 residues. From germline, CDR1 is SGHTA and CDR2 FQGNSA. After removal of 5 bases from V and 0 bases from J, the junction contained 6 bases not matched to a gene. The DNA for the CDR3 is TGTGCCAGCAGCCCAGACAGGGCAGCAACTAATGAAAAACTGTTTTTT. Translating gives CASSPDRAATNEKLFF.

J is TRBJ2-3 and V is TRBV6-6, with D perhaps matching TRBD2 (5 bases). CDR1 and CDR2 (germline): MNHNY, SVGAGI (reference sequence). The CDR3 has 16 residues. Trimming stripped 0 bases from V and 4 bases from J, with 14 bases between. CDR3 protein: CASSYSGRGFADTQYF. The CDR3 coding sequence is TGTGCCAGCAGTTACTCAGGAAGAGGGTTTGCAGATACGCAGTATTTT.

This clone was detected a few times. This chain links TRBV28 with TRBJ2-7; weak D call: TRBD2 (5 bases). The CDR3 length is 15 residues. Per the germline V gene, CDR1 is MDHEN and CDR2 is SYDVKM. The V end was cut by 6 bases, the J end by 6 bases, with 21 bases between. The CDR3: CASSLDRGWVSEQYV. The CDR3 DNA sequence: TGTGCCAGCAGCCTCGACCGGGGATGGGTGAGCGAGCAGTACGTC.

This clone was seen more than once but under ten times. V usage is TRBV7-9 and J usage is TRBJ1-3; D is undetermined. V shed 3 bases and J shed 0 bases, with 6 bases lying between them. CDR1 and CDR2 from the germline V gene are SEHNR and FQNEAQ (reference sequence). This CDR3 has 14 residues. CDR3 coding DNA: TGTGCCAGCAGCTTTGACAACTCTGGAAACACCATATATTTT. It encodes CASSFDNSGNTIYF. Variable domain in full (rest from reference TRBV7-9 and TRBJ1-3): DTGVSQNPRHKITKRGQNVTFRCDPISEHNRLYWYRQTLGQGPEFLTYFQNEAQLEKSRLLSDRFSAERPKGSFSTLEIQRTEQGDSAMYLCASSFDNSGNTIYFGEGSWLTVV.

V usage is TRBV7-9 and J usage is TRBJ2-7; TRBD1 might be the D (6 bases). V was pared by 5 bases and J by 5 bases, with 13 bases between. The CDR3 contains 13 residues. The V gene's germline CDR1 is SEHNR and CDR2 FQNEAQ (reference sequence). CDR3 DNA sequence: TGTGCCAGCAGCGCAGAGGGGGACCACGAGCAGTACGTC. This sequence encodes CASSAEGDHEQYV.

The chain is built from TRBV5-1 and TRBJ2-1; D possibly corresponds to TRBD2 (5 bases). This CDR3 region has 16 residues. Trimming removed 3 bases at V and 6 bases at J, with 19 bases between. Germline V lookup: CDR1 SGHRS, CDR2 YFSETQ. The CDR3 loop reads CASSSSLTGWGNEQFF. The CDR3 region has the DNA TGCGCCAGCAGCTCGTCACTGACGGGGTGGGGCAATGAGCAGTTCTTC.